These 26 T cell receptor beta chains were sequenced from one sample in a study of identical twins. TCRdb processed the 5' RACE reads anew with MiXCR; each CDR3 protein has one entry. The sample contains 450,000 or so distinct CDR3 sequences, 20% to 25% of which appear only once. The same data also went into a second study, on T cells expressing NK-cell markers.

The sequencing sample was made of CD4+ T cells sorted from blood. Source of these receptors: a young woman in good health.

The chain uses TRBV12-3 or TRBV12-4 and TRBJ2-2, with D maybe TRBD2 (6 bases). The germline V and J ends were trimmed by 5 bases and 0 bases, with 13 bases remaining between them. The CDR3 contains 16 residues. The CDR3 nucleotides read TGTGCCAGCAGTCCTGAGCGGGTTGCGAACACCGGGGAGCTGTTTTTT. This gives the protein CASSPERVANTGELFF.

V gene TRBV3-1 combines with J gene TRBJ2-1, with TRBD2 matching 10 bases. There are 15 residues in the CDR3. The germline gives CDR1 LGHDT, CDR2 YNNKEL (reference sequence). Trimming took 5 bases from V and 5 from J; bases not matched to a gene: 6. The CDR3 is CASSSSGGGHNEQFF. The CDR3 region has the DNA TGTGCCAGCAGCTCGAGCGGGGGGGGCCACAATGAGCAGTTCTTC.

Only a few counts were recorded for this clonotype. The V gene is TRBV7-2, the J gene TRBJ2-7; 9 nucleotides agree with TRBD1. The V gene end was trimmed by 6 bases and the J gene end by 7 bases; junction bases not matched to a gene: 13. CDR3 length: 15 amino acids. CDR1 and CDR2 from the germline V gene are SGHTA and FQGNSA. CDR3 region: CASSKTGTGQYEQYF. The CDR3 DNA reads TGTGCCAGCAGTAAAACCGGGACAGGGCAATATGAGCAGTACTTC.

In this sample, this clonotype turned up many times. This CDR3 reads CASSNRQGLWVTMEGANVLTF. In nucleotides, the CDR3 is TGTGCCAGCAGCAACCGACAGGGTCTGTGGGTTACAATGGAAGGGGCCAACGTCCTGACTTTC. The rearrangement uses TRBV11-2 and TRBJ2-6; 7 nucleotides match TRBD1. Germline V gene sequence: CDR1 SGHAT, CDR2 FQNNGV. The CDR3 has 21 amino acids. The junction had 23 bases not matched to a gene; V was cut back by 5 bases and J by 4 bases.

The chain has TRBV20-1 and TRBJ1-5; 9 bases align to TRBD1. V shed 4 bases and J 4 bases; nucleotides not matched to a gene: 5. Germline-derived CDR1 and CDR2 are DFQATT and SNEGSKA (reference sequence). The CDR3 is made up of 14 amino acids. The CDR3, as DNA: TGCAGTGCTATAACCGGGACAGGGAATCAGCCCCAGCATTTT. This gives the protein CSAITGTGNQPQHF.

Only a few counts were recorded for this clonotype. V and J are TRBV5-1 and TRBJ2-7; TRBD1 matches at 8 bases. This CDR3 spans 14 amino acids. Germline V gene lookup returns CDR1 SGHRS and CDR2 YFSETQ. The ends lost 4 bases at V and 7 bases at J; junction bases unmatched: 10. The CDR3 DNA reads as TGCGCCAGCAGCCTTCGGACAGGGCCAGTGGAGCAGTACTTC. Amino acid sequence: CASSLRTGPVEQYF.

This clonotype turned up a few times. CDR3 DNA sequence: TGCAGTGCTACTTACAGTGACATGAACACTGAAGCTTTCTTT. Encoded protein: CSATYSDMNTEAFF. The chain uses TRBV20-1 and TRBJ1-1; no firm D call. Trimming left V 4 bases short and J 0 bases short, with 12 bases between. CDR1 is DFQATT and CDR2 is SNEGSKA in the germline V gene (reference sequence). The CDR3 covers 14 residues.

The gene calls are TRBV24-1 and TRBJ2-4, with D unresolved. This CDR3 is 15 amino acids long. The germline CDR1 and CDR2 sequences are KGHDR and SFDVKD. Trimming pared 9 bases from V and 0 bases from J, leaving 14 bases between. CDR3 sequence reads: CATGQDKLAKNIQYF. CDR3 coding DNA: TGTGCCACCGGCCAGGATAAACTAGCCAAAAACATTCAGTACTTC.

The CDR3 DNA reads as TGTGCCAGCAGCAGGACAGGGAGGGCTGAAGCTTTCTTT. Translation: CASSRTGRAEAFF. The chain couples TRBV5-6 to TRBJ1-1, with TRBD1 matching over 8 bases. This CDR3 comprises 13 residues. In germline, CDR1 is SGHDT, CDR2 YYEEEE. The V gene end was trimmed by 4 bases and the J gene end by 6 bases; junction bases not matched to a gene: 5.

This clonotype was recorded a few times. As DNA, the CDR3 is TGTGCCAGCAGTTTTTCGTCCTGGGAGCAGTTCTTC. It is translated as CASSFSSWEQFF. V is TRBV12-3 or TRBV12-4 and J is TRBJ2-1, with D hard to call. The CDR3 consists of 12 residues. Trimming shortened V by 3 bases and J by 10 bases, and 10 bases separated the two germline ends.

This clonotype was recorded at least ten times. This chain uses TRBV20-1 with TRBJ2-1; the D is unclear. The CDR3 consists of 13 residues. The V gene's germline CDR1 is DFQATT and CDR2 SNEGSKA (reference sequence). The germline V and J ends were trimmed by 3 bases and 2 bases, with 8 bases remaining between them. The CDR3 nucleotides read TGCAGTGCTAGTGTTCGCGCCTACAATGAGCAGTTCTTC. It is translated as CSASVRAYNEQFF.

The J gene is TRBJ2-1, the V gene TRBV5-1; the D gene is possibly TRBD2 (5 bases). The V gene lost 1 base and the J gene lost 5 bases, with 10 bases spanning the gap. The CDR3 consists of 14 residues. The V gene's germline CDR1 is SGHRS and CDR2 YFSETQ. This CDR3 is CASSLSGRHNEQFF. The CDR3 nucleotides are TGCGCCAGCAGCTTGAGCGGACGTCACAATGAGCAGTTCTTC.

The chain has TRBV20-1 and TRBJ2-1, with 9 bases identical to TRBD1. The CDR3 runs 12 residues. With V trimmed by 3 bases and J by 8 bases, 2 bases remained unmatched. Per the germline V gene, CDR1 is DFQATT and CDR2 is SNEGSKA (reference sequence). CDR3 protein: CSARGQGYEQFF. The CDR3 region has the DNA TGCAGTGCTAGGGGACAGGGTTATGAGCAGTTCTTC.

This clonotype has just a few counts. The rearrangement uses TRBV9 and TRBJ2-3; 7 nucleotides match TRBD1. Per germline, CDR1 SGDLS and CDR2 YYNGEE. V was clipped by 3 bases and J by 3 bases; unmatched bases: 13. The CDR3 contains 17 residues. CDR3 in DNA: TGTGCCAGCAGCGGGGGCGAGAGGGGACAGTCAACAGATACGCAGTATTTT. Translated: CASSGGERGQSTDTQYF.

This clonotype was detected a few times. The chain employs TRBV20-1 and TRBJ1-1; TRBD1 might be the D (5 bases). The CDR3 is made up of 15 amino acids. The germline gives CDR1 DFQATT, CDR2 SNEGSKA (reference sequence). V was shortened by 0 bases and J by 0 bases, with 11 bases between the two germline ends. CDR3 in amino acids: CSARDSGTVNTEAFF. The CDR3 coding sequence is TGCAGTGCTAGAGACTCGGGGACGGTGAACACTGAAGCTTTCTTT.

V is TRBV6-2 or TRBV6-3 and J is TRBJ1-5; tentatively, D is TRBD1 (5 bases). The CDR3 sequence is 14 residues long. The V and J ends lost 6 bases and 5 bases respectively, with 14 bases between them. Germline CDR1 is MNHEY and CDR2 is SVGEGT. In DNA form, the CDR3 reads TGTGCCAGCAGCAGGGACGGGAGGGATCAGCCCCAGCATTTT. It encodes CASSRDGRDQPQHF.

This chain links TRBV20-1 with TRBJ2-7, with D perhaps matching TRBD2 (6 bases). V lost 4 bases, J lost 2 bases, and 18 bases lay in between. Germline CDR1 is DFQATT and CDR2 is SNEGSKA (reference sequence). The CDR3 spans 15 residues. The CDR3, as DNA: TGCAGTGCTACTCCTAGAGCGGGTGACACCTACGAGCAGTACTTC. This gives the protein CSATPRAGDTYEQYF.

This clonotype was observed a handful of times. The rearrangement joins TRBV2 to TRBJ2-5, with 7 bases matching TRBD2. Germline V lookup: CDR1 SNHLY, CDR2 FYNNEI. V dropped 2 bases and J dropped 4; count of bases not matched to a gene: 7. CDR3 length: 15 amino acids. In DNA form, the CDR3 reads TGTGCCAGCAGTGAAAGGAGGGCGGGAGTAGAGACCCAGTACTTC. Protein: CASSERRAGVETQYF.

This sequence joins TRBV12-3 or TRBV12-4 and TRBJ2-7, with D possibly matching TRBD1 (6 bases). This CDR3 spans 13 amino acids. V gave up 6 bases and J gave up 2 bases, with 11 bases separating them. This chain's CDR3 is CASRLGATYEQYF. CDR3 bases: TGTGCCAGCAGATTGGGGGCGACCTACGAGCAGTACTTC.

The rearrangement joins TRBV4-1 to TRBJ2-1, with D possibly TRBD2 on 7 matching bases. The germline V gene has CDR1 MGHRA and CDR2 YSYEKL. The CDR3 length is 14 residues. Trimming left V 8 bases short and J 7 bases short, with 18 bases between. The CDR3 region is CASAPGGRGNEQFF. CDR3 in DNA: TGCGCCAGCGCACCGGGGGGCAGGGGAAATGAGCAGTTCTTC.

The CDR3 loop is CASSEAVGTYFEQYF. As DNA, the CDR3 is TGTGCCAGCAGTGAAGCAGTCGGGACCTACTTCGAGCAGTACTTC. The rearrangement links TRBV6-1 to TRBJ2-7, with D perhaps TRBD1 or TRBD2 (5 bases each). In germline, CDR1 is MNHNS, CDR2 SASEGT. With 0 bases removed from V and 6 bases from J, the gap between germline ends came to 15 bases. The CDR3 covers 15 residues.

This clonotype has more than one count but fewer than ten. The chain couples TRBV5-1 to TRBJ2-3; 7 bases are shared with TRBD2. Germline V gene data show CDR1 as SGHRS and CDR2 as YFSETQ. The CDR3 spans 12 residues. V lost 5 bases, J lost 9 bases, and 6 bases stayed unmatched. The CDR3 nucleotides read TGCGCCAGCAGTGGAGCGGGGTGGACGCAGTATTTT. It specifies CASSGAGWTQYF.

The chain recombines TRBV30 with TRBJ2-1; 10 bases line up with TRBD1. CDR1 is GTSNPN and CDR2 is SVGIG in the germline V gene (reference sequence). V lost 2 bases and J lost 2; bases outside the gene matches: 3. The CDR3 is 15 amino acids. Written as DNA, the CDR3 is TGTGCCTGGAGTTTAGGGACAGGGGCCTACAATGAGCAGTTCTTC. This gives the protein CAWSLGTGAYNEQFF.

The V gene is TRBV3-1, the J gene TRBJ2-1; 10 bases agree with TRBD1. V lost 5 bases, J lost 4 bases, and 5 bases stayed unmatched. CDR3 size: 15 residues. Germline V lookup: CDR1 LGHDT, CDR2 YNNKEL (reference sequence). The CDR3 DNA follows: TGTGCCAGCAGCAAGGGACAGGGGCTTTACAATGAGCAGTTCTTC. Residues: CASSKGQGLYNEQFF.

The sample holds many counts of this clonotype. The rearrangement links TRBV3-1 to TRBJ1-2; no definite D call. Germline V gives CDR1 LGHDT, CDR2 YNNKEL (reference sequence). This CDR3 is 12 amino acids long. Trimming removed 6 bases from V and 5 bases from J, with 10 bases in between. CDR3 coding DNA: TGTGCCAGCAGTCCGGGTCAGTATGGCTACACCTTC. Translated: CASSPGQYGYTF.

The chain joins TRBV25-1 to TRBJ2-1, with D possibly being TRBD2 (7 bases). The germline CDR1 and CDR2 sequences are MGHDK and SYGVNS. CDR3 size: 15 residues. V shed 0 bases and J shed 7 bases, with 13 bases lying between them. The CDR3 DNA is TGTGCCAGCAGTGAATATAGGGGGGGAGGGAATGAGCAGTTCTTC. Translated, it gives CASSEYRGGGNEQFF.